This TCR beta chain was captured in a study of shared clonotypes between healthy human individuals. CDR1 and CDR2 (germline): MGHDK, SYGVNS. The CDR3 extends over 12 amino acids. With 8 bases removed from V and 5 bases from J, the gap between germline ends came to 10 bases. Naive-designated CD8 cells lacked CD45RO, were positively enriched for CCR7, and omitted terminally differentiated effector memory CD45RA+ cells. Sorted-subset replicate PCR reactions contained about 200 ng DNA, corresponding to roughly 29,000 T cell genomes. Libraries were prepared by immunoSEQ multiplex PCR; TCRdb keeps only in-frame clonotypes and omits some of them. The data show around 600,000 clones, 98% seen once.

The sample taken for sequencing was naive CD8+ T cells sorted from blood. This clonotype originated in a young man in good health. This chain connects TRBV25-1 to TRBJ2-1, with no clear D. In DNA, the CDR3 is TGTGCCAGCGGTGCCCCCCACAATGAGCAGTTCTTC. Amino acids: CASGAPHNEQFF.